One sample yielded the 12 T cell receptor beta chains listed below, sequenced in a study of cytomegalovirus exposure and HLA in healthy donors. Primers: 60 Vbeta forward and 13 Jbeta reverse. TCRdb's copy holds only in-frame clones and misses some; the assay was immunoSEQ multiplex PCR. The table records 110,000 or so clones, 83% of them present only once. The sample comprised PBMCs. The receptors derive from a man between 18 and 29 years old in good health and CMV-seronegative.

V usage is TRBV19 and J usage is TRBJ1-1; D remains ambiguous. V gave up 1 base and J gave up 0 bases, with 12 bases separating them. CDR1 and CDR2 from the germline V gene are LNHDA and SQIVND (reference sequence). The CDR3 is 16 residues long. The CDR3: CASSIGGHPLNTEAFF. The CDR3 DNA reads TGTGCCAGTAGTATAGGAGGGCACCCATTGAACACTGAAGCTTTCTTT. The whole variable domain, filled in from reference TRBV19 and TRBJ1-1, reads DGGITQSPKYLFRKEGQNVTLSCEQNLNHDAMYWYRQDPGQGLRLIYYSQIVNDFQKGDIAEGYSVSREKKESFPLTVTSAQKNPTAFYLCASSIGGHPLNTEAFFGQGTRLTVV.

The chain combines TRBV5-1 with TRBJ1-1; D might be TRBD1 (6 bases). Germline CDR1 SGHRS, CDR2 YFSETQ. This CDR3 has 14 amino acids. V lost 4 bases and J 3 bases, leaving 13 bases between the germline ends. As DNA, the CDR3 is TGCGCCAGCAGCGACCCACAGGGATACACTGAAGCTTTCTTT. Protein product: CASSDPQGYTEAFF.

The chain links TRBV19 to TRBJ1-1; D perhaps matches TRBD1 (5 bases). V was trimmed by 4 bases and J by 6 bases, leaving 12 bases between them. The CDR3 spans 13 residues. Germline V gene lookup returns CDR1 LNHDA and CDR2 SQIVND (reference sequence). The CDR3 is CASSTPPRAEAFF. CDR3 coding DNA: TGTGCCAGTAGTACCCCCCCCAGGGCTGAAGCTTTCTTT.

The gene calls are TRBV30 and TRBJ2-7; weak D call: TRBD2 (6 bases). The V gene lost 1 base and the J gene lost 12 bases, with 19 bases spanning the gap. Germline assignment: CDR1 GTSNPN and CDR2 SVGIG (reference sequence). CDR3 length: 13 amino acids. The CDR3 region is CAWSARRVGSPYF. The CDR3 DNA is TGTGCCTGGAGTGCGAGGAGGGTGGGAAGTCCGTACTTC.

The chain recombines TRBV4-3 with TRBJ2-7; 8 positions match TRBD1. The junction had 14 bases not matched to a gene; V was cut back by 0 bases and J by 1 base. The germline V gene has CDR1 LGHNA and CDR2 YSLEER. This CDR3 has 19 amino acids. CDR3 amino acids: CASSQDQCKTGAPSYEQYF. DNA for the CDR3: TGCGCCAGCAGCCAAGATCAATGCAAGACAGGGGCCCCATCCTACGAGCAGTACTTC.

J is TRBJ2-1 and V is TRBV14; the match to TRBD2 covers 10 bases. From germline, CDR1 is SGHDN and CDR2 FVKESK. The CDR3 spans 15 residues. V trimming: 10 bases; J trimming: 2 bases; junction bases outside the gene matches: 8. The DNA of the CDR3 is TGTGCCACCGGCCGGACTAGCGGTACCTACAATGAGCAGTTCTTC. This sequence encodes CATGRTSGTYNEQFF.

The chain is built from TRBV5-1 and TRBJ1-2; 8 bases are a match to TRBD1. J lost 6 bases, V lost 3 bases, and 7 bases had no gene match. The CDR3 is 14 amino acids. Germline V CDR1 and CDR2: SGHRS, YFSETQ. CDR3: CASSYYGQGDGYTF. The CDR3 nucleotides read TGCGCCAGCAGCTACTATGGACAGGGCGATGGCTACACCTTC.

The V and J genes are TRBV19 and TRBJ1-1, with 8 nucleotides matching TRBD1. The V segment lost 6 bases and the J segment 10 bases; nucleotides outside the gene matches: 19. The CDR3 loop spans 16 amino acids. The germline CDR1 and CDR2 sequences are LNHDA and SQIVND (reference sequence). The CDR3 spells CASSTRLATGDEGAFF. The CDR3 DNA reads as TGTGCCAGTAGCACACGCCTTGCGACAGGGGACGAGGGAGCTTTCTTT.

The chain recombines TRBV4-3 with TRBJ2-2; 9 nucleotides line up with TRBD1. Germline lookup yields CDR1 LGHNA and CDR2 YSLEER. CDR3 length equals 15 residues. V gave up 1 base and J gave up 7 bases; unmatched junction bases: 4. Here the CDR3 DNA reads TGCGCCAGCAGCCAAGGAGGACAGGGGATCGGGGAGCTGTTTTTT. It is translated as CASSQGGQGIGELFF.

This rearrangement joins TRBV28 to TRBJ1-5; 10 nucleotides agree with TRBD1. The CDR3 has 15 amino acids. The germline gives CDR1 MDHEN, CDR2 SYDVKM. Trimming at V came to 4 bases and at J to 5 bases, leaving 5 bases not matched to a gene. The CDR3 protein is CASSSPDRGDQPQHF. The CDR3, as DNA: TGTGCCAGCAGTTCCCCGGACAGGGGGGATCAGCCCCAGCATTTT.

This chain joins TRBV4-3 and TRBJ1-2; a weak D match, TRBD1 (5 bases). This CDR3 region has 14 residues. CDR1 LGHNA and CDR2 YSLEER come from the germline V gene. Trimming stripped 0 bases from V and 4 bases from J, with 9 bases between. The CDR3 is CASSQDAGTYGYTF. CDR3 DNA: TGCGCCAGCAGCCAAGATGCGGGGACCTATGGCTACACCTTC.

The chain carries TRBV5-1 and TRBJ1-1; no reliable D call. The CDR3 length is 15 residues. Trimming shortened V by 0 bases and J by 0 bases, and 9 bases separated the two germline ends. Per the germline V gene, CDR1 is SGHRS and CDR2 is YFSETQ. The CDR3 nucleotides are TGCGCCAGCAGCTTGGGTATAGCCCTGAACACTGAAGCTTTCTTT. This gives the protein CASSLGIALNTEAFF.